This T cell receptor (beta chain) stems from a study of blood T cell repertoires in COVID-19. In the original processing: Counts of nucleated cells, estimated from reference gene primer amplification, were obtained. The assay was immunoSEQ multiplex PCR, and TCRdb's table has in-frame clones only and misses some. The V and J calls and the clone size are those of that table, but D and trimming were determined from the DNA. The table lists 150,000 to 200,000 clones, 88% of them singletons. Per the germline V gene, CDR1 is KGHSH and CDR2 is LQKENI. This CDR3 region has 15 residues. V gave up 2 bases and J gave up 8 bases; unmatched junction bases: 6.

Sequencing was carried out using PBMCs or T cells enriched from blood (not recorded which). The sequence was obtained from a woman aged 18-29 years who had recovered from COVID-19. The V gene is TRBV18, the J gene TRBJ2-1; 10 bases line up with TRBD2. The CDR3 is CASSPRPGTSDEQFF. CDR3 nucleotides: TGTGCCAGCTCACCAAGACCCGGGACTAGCGATGAGCAGTTCTTC.